This is a list of T cell receptor beta chains from one sample in a study of identical twins. TCRdb itself ran the 5' RACE reads through MiXCR, one entry per CDR3 protein. The sample has 400,000 to 600,000 distinct CDR3 sequences, about 22% seen once. This same sample was also part of a study on yellow fever vaccine responses in identical twins.

The sample was CD4+ T cells sorted from blood. These receptors were taken from a woman between 18 and 29 years old in good health. CDR3s leave out the opening cysteine and the closing phenylalanine or tryptophan.

v_gene: TRBV12-3/TRBV12-4; j_gene: TRBJ2-1; CDR3aa: ASSHRQGAVNEQF
v_gene: TRBV2; j_gene: TRBJ2-2; CDR3aa: ASSAEVLPVNTGELF
v_gene: TRBV20-1; j_gene: TRBJ2-3; CDR3aa: SARQIDTQY
v_gene: TRBV5-1; j_gene: TRBJ2-1; CDR3aa: ASSPSPSSYNEQF
v_gene: TRBV10-3; j_gene: TRBJ2-1; CDR3aa: AISERQGVLLTYNEQF
v_gene: TRBV29-1; j_gene: TRBJ2-5; CDR3aa: SVVGDRGPQETQY
v_gene: TRBV19; j_gene: TRBJ2-2; CDR3aa: ASTQRPETGELF
v_gene: TRBV2; j_gene: TRBJ2-1; CDR3aa: ANLARSSYNEQF
v_gene: TRBV4-1; j_gene: TRBJ2-5; CDR3aa: ASSQFPKGLVAETQY
v_gene: TRBV12-3/TRBV12-4; j_gene: TRBJ2-6; CDR3aa: ASRGQSWANVLT
v_gene: TRBV6-5; j_gene: TRBJ1-1; CDR3aa: ASSYSQGWNTEAF
v_gene: TRBV12-3/TRBV12-4; j_gene: TRBJ2-5; CDR3aa: ASSLGLAGARETQY
v_gene: TRBV12-3/TRBV12-4; j_gene: TRBJ1-1; CDR3aa: ASSKRTVNTEAF
v_gene: TRBV5-6; j_gene: TRBJ1-2; CDR3aa: ASSSDRGTYGYT
v_gene: TRBV7-3; j_gene: TRBJ2-2; CDR3aa: ASSSTGIPVSGGELF
v_gene: TRBV12-3/TRBV12-4; j_gene: TRBJ2-4; CDR3aa: ASCPRGDIQY
v_gene: TRBV19; j_gene: TRBJ2-5; CDR3aa: ASRLGQGRETQY
v_gene: TRBV25-1; j_gene: TRBJ2-2; CDR3aa: ASTETGELF
v_gene: TRBV24-1; j_gene: TRBJ2-1; CDR3aa: ATISSGSVDEQF
v_gene: TRBV7-9; j_gene: TRBJ1-1; CDR3aa: ASSLVGGEAF
v_gene: TRBV5-1; j_gene: TRBJ2-3; CDR3aa: ASSLVLAGFTDTQY
v_gene: TRBV6-1; j_gene: TRBJ2-7; CDR3aa: AAAPGSSGSSEQY
v_gene: TRBV5-1; j_gene: TRBJ2-2; CDR3aa: ASSLAGPGNTGELF
v_gene: TRBV14; j_gene: TRBJ2-1; CDR3aa: ASSQALATRDF
v_gene: TRBV10-3; j_gene: TRBJ2-1; CDR3aa: AISALTGPNEQF
v_gene: TRBV12-3/TRBV12-4; j_gene: TRBJ2-1; CDR3aa: ASSLTSGENEQF
v_gene: TRBV24-1; j_gene: TRBJ2-1; CDR3aa: ATSVGRASHNEQF
v_gene: TRBV3-1; j_gene: TRBJ2-1; CDR3aa: ASSPYGLAANNERF
v_gene: TRBV24-1; j_gene: TRBJ2-1; CDR3aa: ATSEYTSSYNEQF
v_gene: TRBV4-1; j_gene: TRBJ1-5; CDR3aa: ASSQGGSISNQPQH
v_gene: TRBV27; j_gene: TRBJ2-1; CDR3aa: ASSTRQGSYNEQF
v_gene: TRBV5-1; j_gene: TRBJ1-1; CDR3aa: ASSLVLAGGPREAF
v_gene: TRBV3-1; j_gene: TRBJ2-2; CDR3aa: ASSQGLAGVSGELF
v_gene: TRBV12-3/TRBV12-4; j_gene: TRBJ1-5; CDR3aa: ASSLAGVGILQH
v_gene: TRBV10-2; j_gene: TRBJ2-1; CDR3aa: ASSEWGAKNNEQF
v_gene: TRBV6-1; j_gene: TRBJ1-2; CDR3aa: ASSRGVLLYGYT
v_gene: TRBV2; j_gene: TRBJ2-3; CDR3aa: ASSEMFLADTQY
v_gene: TRBV5-1; j_gene: TRBJ1-1; CDR3aa: ASSLAGAGVNTEAF
v_gene: TRBV5-1; j_gene: TRBJ1-1; CDR3aa: ASSLDGIWNTEAF
v_gene: TRBV7-2; j_gene: TRBJ1-4; CDR3aa: ASSLLPGAVEKLF
v_gene: TRBV15; j_gene: TRBJ2-1; CDR3aa: ATSRDQAGGCD
v_gene: TRBV4-1; j_gene: TRBJ2-1; CDR3aa: ASSQTGTSGRAEQF
v_gene: TRBV6-1; j_gene: TRBJ1-3; CDR3aa: ASSKYIQISGNTIY
v_gene: TRBV5-1; j_gene: TRBJ2-3; CDR3aa: ASSLELGRTDTQY